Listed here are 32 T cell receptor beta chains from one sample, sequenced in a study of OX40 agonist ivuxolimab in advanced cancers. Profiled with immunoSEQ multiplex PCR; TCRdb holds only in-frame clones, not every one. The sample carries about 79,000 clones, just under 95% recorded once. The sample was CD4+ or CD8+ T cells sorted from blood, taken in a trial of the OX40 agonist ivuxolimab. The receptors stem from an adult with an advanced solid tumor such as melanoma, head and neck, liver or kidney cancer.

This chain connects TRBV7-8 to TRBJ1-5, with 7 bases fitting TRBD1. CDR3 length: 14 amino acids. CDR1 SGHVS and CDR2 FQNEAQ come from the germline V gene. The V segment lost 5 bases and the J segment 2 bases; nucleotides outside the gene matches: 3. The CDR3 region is CASSGGTGNQPQHF. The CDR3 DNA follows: TGTGCCAGCAGCGGGGGGACAGGCAATCAGCCCCAGCATTTT.

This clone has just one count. Here the CDR3 DNA reads TGCGCCAGCAGCTTGGAAGGCCAGGAGGACTACGAGCAGTACTTC. Protein: CASSLEGQEDYEQYF. This chain links TRBV5-1 with TRBJ2-7, with D perhaps TRBD2 (5 bases). The CDR3 is 15 amino acids. Germline lookup yields CDR1 SGHRS and CDR2 YFSETQ. V gave up 0 bases and J gave up 3 bases, with 13 bases separating them.

The CDR3 coding sequence is TGTGCCAGCAGGGCAGGGGGCTCCGGGGAGCTGTTTTTT. It specifies CASRAGGSGELFF. The rearrangement links TRBV7-3 to TRBJ2-2, with 8 bases lining up with TRBD1. The CDR3 loop spans 13 amino acids. V gave up 6 bases and J gave up 6 bases; unmatched junction bases: 3. Germline V gives CDR1 SGHTA, CDR2 FQGTGA.

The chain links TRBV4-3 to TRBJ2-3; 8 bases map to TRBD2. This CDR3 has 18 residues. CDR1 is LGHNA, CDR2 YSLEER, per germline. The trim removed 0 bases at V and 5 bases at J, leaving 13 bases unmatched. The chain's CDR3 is CASSQDSTGGPSGDTQYF. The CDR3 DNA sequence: TGCGCCAGCAGCCAAGATTCGACGGGGGGGCCCAGTGGAGATACGCAGTATTTT.

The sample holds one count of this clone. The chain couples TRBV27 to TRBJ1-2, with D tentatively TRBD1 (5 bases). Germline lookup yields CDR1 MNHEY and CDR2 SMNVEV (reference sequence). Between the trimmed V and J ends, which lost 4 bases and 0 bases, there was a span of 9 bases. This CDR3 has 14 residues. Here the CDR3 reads CASSWTHSNYGYTF. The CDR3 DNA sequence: TGTGCCAGCAGTTGGACACACTCTAACTATGGCTACACCTTC.

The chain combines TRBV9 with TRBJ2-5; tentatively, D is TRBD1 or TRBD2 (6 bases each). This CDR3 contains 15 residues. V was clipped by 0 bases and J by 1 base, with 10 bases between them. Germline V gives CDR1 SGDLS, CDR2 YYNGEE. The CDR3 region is CASSVGGAPQETQYF. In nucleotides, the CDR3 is TGTGCCAGCAGCGTAGGGGGGGCCCCCCAAGAGACCCAGTACTTC.

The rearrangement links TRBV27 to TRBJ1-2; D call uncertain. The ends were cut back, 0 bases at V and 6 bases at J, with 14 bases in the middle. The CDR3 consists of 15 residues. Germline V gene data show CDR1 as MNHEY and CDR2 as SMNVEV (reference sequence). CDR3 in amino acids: CASSLSTVGGNGYTF. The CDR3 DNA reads TGTGCCAGCAGTTTATCCACAGTCGGAGGAAATGGCTACACCTTC.

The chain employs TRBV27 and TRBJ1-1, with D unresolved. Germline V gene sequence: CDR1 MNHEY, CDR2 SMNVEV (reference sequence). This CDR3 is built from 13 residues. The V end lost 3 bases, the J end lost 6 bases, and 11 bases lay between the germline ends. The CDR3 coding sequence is TGTGCCAGCAGTTTCGGAGGTTGGGCTGAAGCTTTCTTT. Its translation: CASSFGGWAEAFF.

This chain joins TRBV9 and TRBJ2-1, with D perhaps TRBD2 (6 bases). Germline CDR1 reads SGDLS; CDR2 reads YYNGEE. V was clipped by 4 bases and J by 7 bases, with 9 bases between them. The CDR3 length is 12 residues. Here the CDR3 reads CASSLGTNEQFF. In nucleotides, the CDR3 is TGTGCCAGCAGCCTCGGGACTAATGAGCAGTTCTTC.

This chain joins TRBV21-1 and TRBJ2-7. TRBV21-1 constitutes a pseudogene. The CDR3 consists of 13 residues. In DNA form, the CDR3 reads TGTGCCAGCAGGGGGACCGGAGTTGAAGGGCAGTACTTC. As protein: CASRGTGVEGQYF.

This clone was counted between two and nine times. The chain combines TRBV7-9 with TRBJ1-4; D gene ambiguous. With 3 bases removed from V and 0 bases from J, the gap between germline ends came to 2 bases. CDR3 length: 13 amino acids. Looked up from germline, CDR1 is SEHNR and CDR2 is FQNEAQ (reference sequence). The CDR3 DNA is TGTGCCAGCAGCTTGGCAACTAATGAAAAACTGTTTTTT. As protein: CASSLATNEKLFF.

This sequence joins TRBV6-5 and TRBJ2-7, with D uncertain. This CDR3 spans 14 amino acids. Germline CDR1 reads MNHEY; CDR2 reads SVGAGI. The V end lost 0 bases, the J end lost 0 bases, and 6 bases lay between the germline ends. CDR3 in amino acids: CASSYSDDSYEQYF. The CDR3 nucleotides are TGTGCCAGCAGTTACTCGGACGACTCCTACGAGCAGTACTTC.

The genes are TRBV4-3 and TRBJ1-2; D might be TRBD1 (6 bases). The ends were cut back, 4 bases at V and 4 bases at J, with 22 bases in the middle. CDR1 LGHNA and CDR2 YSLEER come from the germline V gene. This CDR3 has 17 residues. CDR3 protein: CASSPPGASAGTYGYTF. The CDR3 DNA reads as TGCGCCAGCAGCCCCCCGGGGGCTTCTGCTGGGACCTATGGCTACACCTTC.

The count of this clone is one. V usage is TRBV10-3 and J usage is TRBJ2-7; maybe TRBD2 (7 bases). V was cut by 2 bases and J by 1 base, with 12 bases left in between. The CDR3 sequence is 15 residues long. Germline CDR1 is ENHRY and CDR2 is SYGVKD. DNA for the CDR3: TGTGCCATCAGTGAGCCGGGGGGCAGGTCCTACGAGCAGTACTTC. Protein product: CAISEPGGRSYEQYF.

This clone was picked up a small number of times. The CDR3 coding sequence is TGTGCCAGCAGTTACTCCAGCTCCTACAATGAGCAGTTCTTC. Translating it yields CASSYSSSYNEQFF. This chain uses TRBV6-5 with TRBJ2-1; D is ambiguous. The CDR3 is 14 amino acids. The germline V gene encodes CDR1 MNHEY and CDR2 SVGAGI. Deletions cut 0 bases from V and 0 bases from J, with 3 bases between.

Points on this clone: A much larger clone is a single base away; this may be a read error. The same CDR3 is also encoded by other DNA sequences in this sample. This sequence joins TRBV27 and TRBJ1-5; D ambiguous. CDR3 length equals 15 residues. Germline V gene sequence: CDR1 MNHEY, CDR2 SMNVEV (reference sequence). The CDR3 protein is CASSRRGGPWQPQHF. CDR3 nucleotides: TGCGCCAGCAGTCGTCGGGGAGGTCCGTGGCAGCCCCAGCATTTT.

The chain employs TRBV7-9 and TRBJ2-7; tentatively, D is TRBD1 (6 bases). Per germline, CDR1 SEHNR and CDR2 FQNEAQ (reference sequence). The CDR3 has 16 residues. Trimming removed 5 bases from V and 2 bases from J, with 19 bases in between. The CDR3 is CASSNRGGRETYEQYF. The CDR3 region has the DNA TGTGCCAGCAGCAATAGAGGGGGACGGGAAACCTACGAGCAGTACTTC. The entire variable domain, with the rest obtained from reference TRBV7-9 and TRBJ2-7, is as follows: DTGVSQNPRHKITKRGQNVTFRCDPISEHNRLYWYRQTLGQGPEFLTYFQNEAQLEKSRLLSDRFSAERPKGSFSTLEIQRTEQGDSAMYLCASSNRGGRETYEQYFGPGTRLTVT.

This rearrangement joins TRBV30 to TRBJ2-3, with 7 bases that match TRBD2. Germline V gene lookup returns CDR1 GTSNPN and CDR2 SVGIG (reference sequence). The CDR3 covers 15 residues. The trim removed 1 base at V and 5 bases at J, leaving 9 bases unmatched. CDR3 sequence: CAWSEGSGLKDTQYF. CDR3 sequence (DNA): TGTGCCTGGAGTGAGGGTAGCGGGTTGAAAGATACGCAGTATTTT.

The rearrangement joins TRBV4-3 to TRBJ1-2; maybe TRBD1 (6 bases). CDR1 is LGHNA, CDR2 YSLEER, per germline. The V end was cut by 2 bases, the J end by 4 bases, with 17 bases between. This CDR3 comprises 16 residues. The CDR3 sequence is CASSQLGGGYFYGYTF. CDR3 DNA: TGCGCCAGCAGCCAACTAGGGGGGGGATACTTCTATGGCTACACCTTC.

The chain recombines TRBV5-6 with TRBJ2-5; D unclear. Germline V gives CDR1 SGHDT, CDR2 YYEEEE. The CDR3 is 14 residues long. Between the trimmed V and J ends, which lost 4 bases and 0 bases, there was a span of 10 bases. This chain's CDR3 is CASSNTNYQETQYF. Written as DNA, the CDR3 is TGTGCCAGCAGCAACACAAATTACCAAGAGACCCAGTACTTC.

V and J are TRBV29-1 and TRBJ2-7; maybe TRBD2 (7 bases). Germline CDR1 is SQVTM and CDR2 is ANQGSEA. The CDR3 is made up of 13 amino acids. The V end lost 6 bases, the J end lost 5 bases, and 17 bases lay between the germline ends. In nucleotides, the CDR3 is TGCAGCGTCCCCTGGGGGGGGCCCGACGAGCAGTACTTC. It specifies CSVPWGGPDEQYF.

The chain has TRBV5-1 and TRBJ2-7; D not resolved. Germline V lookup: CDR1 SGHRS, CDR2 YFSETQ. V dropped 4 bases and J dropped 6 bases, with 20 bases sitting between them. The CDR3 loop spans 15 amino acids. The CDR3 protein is CASSPDGPLLIEQYF. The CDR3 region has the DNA TGCGCCAGCAGCCCGGACGGACCTTTGTTAATCGAGCAGTACTTC.

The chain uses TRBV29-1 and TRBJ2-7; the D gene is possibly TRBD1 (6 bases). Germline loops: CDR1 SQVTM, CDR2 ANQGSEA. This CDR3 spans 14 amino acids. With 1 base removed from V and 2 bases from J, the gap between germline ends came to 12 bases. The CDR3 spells CSVEGGGTTYEQYF. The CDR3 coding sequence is TGCAGCGTTGAAGGGGGTGGGACAACCTACGAGCAGTACTTC.

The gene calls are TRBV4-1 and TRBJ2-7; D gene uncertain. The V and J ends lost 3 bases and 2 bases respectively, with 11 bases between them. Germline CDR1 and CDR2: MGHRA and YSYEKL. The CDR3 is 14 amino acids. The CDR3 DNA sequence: TGCGCCAGCAGCCAGTACGACGGAACCTACGAGCAGTACTTC. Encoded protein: CASSQYDGTYEQYF.

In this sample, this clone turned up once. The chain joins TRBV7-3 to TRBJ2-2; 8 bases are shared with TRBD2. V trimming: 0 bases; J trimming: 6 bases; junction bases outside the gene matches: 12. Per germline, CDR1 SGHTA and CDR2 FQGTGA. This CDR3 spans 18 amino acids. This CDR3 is CASSLTGGRGLGAGELFF. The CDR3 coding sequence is TGTGCCAGCAGCTTAACTGGAGGGAGGGGACTAGGCGCCGGGGAGCTGTTTTTT.

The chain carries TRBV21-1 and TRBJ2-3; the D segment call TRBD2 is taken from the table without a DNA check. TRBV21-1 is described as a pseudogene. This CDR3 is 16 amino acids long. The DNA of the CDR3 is TGTGCCAGCAGCCCCCGGACTAGCGGGGGACCGGATACGCAGTATTTT. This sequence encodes CASSPRTSGGPDTQYF.

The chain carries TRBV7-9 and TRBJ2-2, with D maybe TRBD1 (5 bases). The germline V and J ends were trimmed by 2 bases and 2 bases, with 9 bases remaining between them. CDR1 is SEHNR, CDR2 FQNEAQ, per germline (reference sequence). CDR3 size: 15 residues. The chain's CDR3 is CASSLRQGNTGELFF. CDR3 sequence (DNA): TGTGCCAGCAGCTTACGGCAGGGAAACACCGGGGAGCTGTTTTTT.

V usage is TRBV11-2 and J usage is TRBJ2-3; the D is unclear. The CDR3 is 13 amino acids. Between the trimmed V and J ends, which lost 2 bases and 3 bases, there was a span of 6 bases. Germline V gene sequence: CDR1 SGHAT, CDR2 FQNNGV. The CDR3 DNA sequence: TGTGCCAGCAGCTTAAGGGTGACAGATACGCAGTATTTT. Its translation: CASSLRVTDTQYF.

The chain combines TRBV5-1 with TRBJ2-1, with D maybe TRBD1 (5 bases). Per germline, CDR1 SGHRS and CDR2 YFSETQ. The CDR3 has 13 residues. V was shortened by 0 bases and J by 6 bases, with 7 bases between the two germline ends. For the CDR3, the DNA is TGCGCCAGCAGCTTGGGGGGCCCCAATGAGCAGTTCTTC. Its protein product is CASSLGGPNEQFF.

The CDR3 nucleotides are TGTGCCAGCAGCTTGGGGGGTGGTGAGCAGTTCTTC. Translated: CASSLGGGEQFF. The chain is built from TRBV7-9 and TRBJ2-1; TRBD2 might be the D (6 bases). Germline V gene data show CDR1 as SEHNR and CDR2 as FQNEAQ (reference sequence). The CDR3 is 12 amino acids. Trimming left V 3 bases short and J 9 bases short, with 9 bases between.

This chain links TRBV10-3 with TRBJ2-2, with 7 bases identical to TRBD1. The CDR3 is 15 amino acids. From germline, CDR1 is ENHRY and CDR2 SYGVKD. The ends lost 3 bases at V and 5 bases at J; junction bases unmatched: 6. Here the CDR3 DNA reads TGTGCCATCAGTGATGGGACAGAGGGGACCGGGGAGCTGTTTTTT. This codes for CAISDGTEGTGELFF.

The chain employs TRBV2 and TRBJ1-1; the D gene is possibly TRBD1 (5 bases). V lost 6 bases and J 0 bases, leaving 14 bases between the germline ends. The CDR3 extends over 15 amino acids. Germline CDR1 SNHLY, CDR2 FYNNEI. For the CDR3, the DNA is TGTGCCAGCAGGGTATCGGAGGGGATGAACACTGAAGCTTTCTTT. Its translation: CASRVSEGMNTEAFF.